Shown below are 11 T cell receptor beta chains from a single sample sequenced in a study of regulatory T cells in long-lasting Graves disease. Building the TCR beta libraries relied on iRepertoire HTBI primers, and CDR3 regions underwent Arm-PCR. TCRdb independently ran MiXCR on the multiplex PCR reads; one entry per CDR3 protein. The repertoire holds more than 300,000 distinct CDR3 sequences, with 15% as singletons. Time point here: newly diagnosed GD, antithyroid drugs for less than 3 months. From PBMCs, RNA was extracted and then used to make the TCR library. The starting material was peripheral blood mononuclear cells (PBMCs), obtained at new diagnosis, from a patient treated with antithyroid drugs. All receptors derive from a female donor with Graves disease.

This clonotype came up many times. The chain has TRBV2 and TRBJ2-2, with TRBD1 as a possible D gene (5 bases). Germline CDR1 SNHLY, CDR2 FYNNEI. Trimming pared 6 bases from V and 5 bases from J, leaving 13 bases between. CDR3 length: 14 amino acids. This chain's CDR3 is CASRATDHTGELFF. The CDR3 DNA is TGTGCCAGCAGGGCGACAGACCATACCGGGGAGCTGTTTTTT.

There are a few counts of this clonotype. V gene TRBV12-3 or TRBV12-4 combines with J gene TRBJ1-6; D gene ambiguous. The CDR3 contains 15 residues. V lost 3 bases, J lost 2 bases, and 8 bases lay in between. The DNA of the CDR3 is TGTGCCAGCAGTTTCGGCAGGCCCTATAATTCACCCCTCCACTTT. Its translation: CASSFGRPYNSPLHF.

This clonotype has a count of ten or more. The chain carries TRBV6-2 or TRBV6-3 and TRBJ2-1; 10 nucleotides line up with TRBD2. This CDR3 has 17 residues. After removal of 6 bases from V and 7 bases from J, the junction contained 15 bases not matched to a gene. Germline CDR1 is MNHEY and CDR2 is SVGEGT. The CDR3 is CASRPSGGAVRGNEQFF. The CDR3 region has the DNA TGTGCCAGCAGACCAAGCGGGGGGGCCGTACGAGGGAATGAGCAGTTCTTC.

This clonotype was seen ten or more times. V is TRBV24-1 and J is TRBJ2-5; D perhaps matches TRBD1 (7 bases). V lost 6 bases and J lost 4, with 14 bases in between. CDR3 size: 14 residues. The germline V gene has CDR1 KGHDR and CDR2 SFDVKD. CDR3 nucleotides: TGTGCCACCAGTCCGGCAGGGGGGTCAGAGACCCAGTACTTC. Its translation is CATSPAGGSETQYF.

This clonotype was detected many times. The chain has TRBV6-1 and TRBJ2-2, with TRBD1 matching 8 bases. Per the germline V gene, CDR1 is MNHNS and CDR2 is SASEGT. V shed 8 bases and J 9 bases; nucleotides not matched to a gene: 11. This CDR3 spans 14 amino acids. The CDR3 DNA reads as TGTGCCAGCGCGACAGGGGCGAAATCCCGGGAGCTGTTTTTT. Translated: CASATGAKSRELFF.

This clonotype was seen only a few times. The chain carries TRBV12-5 and TRBJ1-2, with unresolved D. Germline-derived CDR1 and CDR2 are LGHNT and FRNRAP. V was shortened by 0 bases and J by 7 bases, with 12 bases between the two germline ends. The CDR3 loop spans 14 amino acids. The CDR3 protein is CASGLVRATGGYTF. CDR3 nucleotides: TGTGCTAGTGGTTTGGTCCGGGCAACCGGTGGCTACACCTTC.

This clonotype was counted many times. V and J are TRBV7-8 and TRBJ2-3; D is perhaps TRBD1 (6 bases). V dropped 0 bases and J dropped 4 bases, with 14 bases sitting between them. The CDR3 is 16 amino acids. Germline V CDR1 and CDR2: SGHVS, FQNEAQ. CDR3 in amino acids: CASSLALGARADTQYF. CDR3 DNA: TGTGCCAGCAGCTTAGCGCTGGGGGCTCGGGCAGATACGCAGTATTTT. The full variable domain, in which reference TRBV7-8 and TRBJ2-3 provide the parts outside the CDR3, is GAGVSQSPRYKVAKRGQDVALRCDPISGHVSLFWYQQALGQGPEFLTYFQNEAQLDKSGLPSDRFFAERPEGSVSTLKIQRTQQEDSAVYLCASSLALGARADTQYFGPGTRLTVL.

This clonotype was seen ten or more times. This chain connects TRBV29-1 to TRBJ1-2; TRBD1 agrees at 8 bases. V lost 3 bases, J lost 8 bases, and 11 bases stayed unmatched. This CDR3 spans 14 amino acids. Germline-derived CDR1 and CDR2 are SQVTM and ANQGSEA. DNA for the CDR3: TGCAGCGTTGATAGGGCCAGGGGGCATGAAGGCTACACCTTC. It is translated as CSVDRARGHEGYTF.

The CDR3 protein is CASSQGINEQYF. CDR3 sequence (DNA): TGTGCCAGCAGTCAGGGGATTAACGAGCAGTACTTC. The chain joins TRBV28 to TRBJ2-7; weak D call: TRBD1 (6 bases). V lost 5 bases and J lost 5, with 10 bases in between. The germline V gene has CDR1 MDHEN and CDR2 SYDVKM. The CDR3 runs 12 residues. The whole variable domain, filled in from reference TRBV28 and TRBJ2-7, reads DVKVTQSSRYLVKRTGEKVFLECVQDMDHENMFWYRQDPGLGLRLIYFSYDVKMKEKGDIPEGYSVSREKKERFSLILESASTNQTSMYLCASSQGINEQYFGPGTRLTVT.

This clonotype was seen a few times. The rearrangement uses TRBV5-1 and TRBJ2-7; TRBD2 might be the D (6 bases). Germline CDR1 is SGHRS and CDR2 is YFSETQ. This CDR3 is 15 amino acids long. The germline V and J ends were trimmed by 4 bases and 1 base, with 15 bases remaining between them. The CDR3 nucleotides are TGCGCCAGCAGCCTCTTACAGACTAGGTCCTACGAGCAGTACTTC. As protein: CASSLLQTRSYEQYF.

This clonotype was counted ten times or more. The chain employs TRBV10-3 and TRBJ2-7, with TRBD1 identical over 9 bases. The CDR3 covers 14 residues. Trimming took 6 bases from V and 0 from J; bases not matched to a gene: 3. Germline-derived CDR1 and CDR2 are ENHRY and SYGVKD. The CDR3 nucleotides read TGTGCCATCAGGGGGGACAGGGACTCCTACGAGCAGTACTTC. Its protein product is CAIRGDRDSYEQYF.